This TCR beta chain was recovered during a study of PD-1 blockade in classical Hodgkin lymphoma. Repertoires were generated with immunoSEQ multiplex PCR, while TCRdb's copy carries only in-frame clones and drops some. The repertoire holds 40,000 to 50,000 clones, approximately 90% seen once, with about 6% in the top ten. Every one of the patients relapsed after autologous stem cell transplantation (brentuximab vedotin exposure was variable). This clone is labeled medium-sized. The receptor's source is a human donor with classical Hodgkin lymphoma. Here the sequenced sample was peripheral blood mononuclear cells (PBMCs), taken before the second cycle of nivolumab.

The CDR3 is CASSAITGTGRNYGYTF. The CDR3 DNA reads TGTGCCAGTAGTGCGATTACCGGGACAGGGCGTAACTATGGCTACACCTTC. The chain employs TRBV19 and TRBJ1-2, with 9 bases that match TRBD1. This CDR3 is built from 17 residues. V lost 5 bases, J lost 1 base, and 11 bases stayed unmatched. CDR1 and CDR2 from the germline V gene are LNHDA and SQIVND (reference sequence).